This T cell receptor (beta chain) derives from a study of blood T cell repertoires in COVID-19. About the research overall: The origin of the acute and convalescent COVID-19 samples was the United States, Italy and Spain.

Germline CDR1 and CDR2: LGHDT and YNNKEL (reference sequence). This CDR3 is built from 16 residues. V dropped 1 base and J dropped 4; count of bases not matched to a gene: 9. Generated by immunoSEQ multiplex PCR, the TCRdb table keeps only in-frame clones and is missing some. This sample has approximately 100,000 clones, with 70% to 90% found just once. Sequencing used peripheral blood. The rearrangement joins TRBV3-1 (or the pseudogene TRBV3-2) to TRBJ2-7; 8 nucleotides agree with TRBD2. This clonotype was obtained from a human donor in a cohort sampled during active COVID-19. The CDR3 protein is CASSQARRLATYEQYF. The CDR3 DNA reads as TGTGCCAGCAGCCAAGCTCGGCGACTAGCGACGTACGAGCAGTACTTC.